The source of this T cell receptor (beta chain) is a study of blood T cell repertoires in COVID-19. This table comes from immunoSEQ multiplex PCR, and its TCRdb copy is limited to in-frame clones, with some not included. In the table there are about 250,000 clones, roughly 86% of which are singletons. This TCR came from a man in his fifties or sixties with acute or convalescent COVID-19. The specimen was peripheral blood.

CDR3 sequence reads: CSVMPDFQETQYF. DNA of the CDR3: TGCAGCGTTATGCCAGACTTCCAAGAGACCCAGTACTTC. V is TRBV29-1 and J is TRBJ2-5; D remains ambiguous. CDR1 is SQVTM and CDR2 is ANQGSEA in the germline V gene. The CDR3 length is 13 residues. The ends were cut back, 5 bases at V and 1 base at J, with 11 bases in the middle.